Each of the 22 T cell receptor beta chains below was sequenced from the same sample in a study of blood T cell repertoires in COVID-19. Repertoires were generated with immunoSEQ multiplex PCR, while TCRdb's copy carries only in-frame clones and drops some. The sample has approximately 90,000 clones; 65% to 85% are singletons. Sequences were obtained from peripheral blood. Every receptor here comes from a man aged 65 to 85 with acute or convalescent COVID-19.

This clone came up once. The chain recombines TRBV2 with TRBJ2-7, with 7 bases lining up with TRBD1. CDR1 SNHLY and CDR2 FYNNEI come from the germline V gene. Germline trimming cut 7 bases from V and 7 bases from J; bases unmatched to any gene: 13. The CDR3 runs 14 residues. This chain's CDR3 is CASNLPETGNEQYV. CDR3 in DNA: TGTGCCAGCAACCTACCTGAGACAGGGAATGAGCAGTACGTC.

This sequence joins TRBV15 and TRBJ1-6; D gene ambiguous. Germline V gives CDR1 LNHNV, CDR2 YYDKDF (reference sequence). The CDR3 contains 15 residues. V was cut by 0 bases and J by 5 bases, with 8 bases left in between. CDR3: CATSRDSHNNSPLHF. CDR3 nucleotides: TGTGCCACCAGCAGAGACAGTCATAATAATTCACCCCTCCACTTT.

V and J are TRBV10-3 and TRBJ2-1; 8 nucleotides align to TRBD2. The CDR3 has 18 residues. With 5 bases clipped from V and 7 bases from J, the junction kept 19 bases outside the gene matches. Germline values: CDR1 ENHRY, CDR2 SYGVKD. CDR3 DNA sequence: TGTGCCATCAGTCCCTTAGATACGCGGGGGGCAGGTCTGAATGAGCAGTTCTTC. This sequence encodes CAISPLDTRGAGLNEQFF.

CDR3 in DNA: TGTGCCAGCAGCAAGGGGACAGGGAATGAAAAACTGTTTTTT. Its translation is CASSKGTGNEKLFF. The genes are TRBV4-2 and TRBJ1-4, with 9 positions matching TRBD1. CDR3 size: 14 residues. CDR1 is LGHNA, CDR2 YNFKEQ, per germline. The V gene end was trimmed by 5 bases and the J gene end by 5 bases; junction bases not matched to a gene: 3.

The chain couples TRBV3-1 (or the pseudogene TRBV3-2) to TRBJ1-5, with D perhaps matching TRBD1 (6 bases). Deletions cut 4 bases from V and 6 bases from J, with 13 bases between. Germline V gene sequence: CDR1 LGHDT, CDR2 YNNKEL (reference sequence). The CDR3 length is 14 residues. This chain's CDR3 is CASSLQGNGQPQHF. The CDR3 nucleotides read TGTGCCAGCAGCCTTCAGGGGAACGGTCAGCCCCAGCATTTT.

The chain recombines TRBV7-9 with TRBJ1-6; D ambiguous. With 2 bases removed from V and 0 bases from J, the gap between germline ends came to 11 bases. This CDR3 region has 17 residues. CDR1 and CDR2 from the germline V gene are SEHNR and FQNEAQ (reference sequence). The CDR3 DNA sequence: TGTGCCAGCAGCTTAATAGCGTCTGCCTCCTATAATTCACCCCTCCACTTT. This codes for CASSLIASASYNSPLHF.

The rearrangement uses TRBV10-1 and TRBJ2-1; D remains unclear. Germline CDR1 is WNHNN and CDR2 is SYGVQD (reference sequence). The CDR3 consists of 12 residues. V lost 4 bases and J lost 4, with 5 bases in between. The CDR3 sequence is CASSVQYNEQFF. The CDR3 DNA is TGCGCCAGCAGTGTCCAGTACAATGAGCAGTTCTTC.

The chain links TRBV12-3 or TRBV12-4 to TRBJ2-4, with 10 bases lining up with TRBD1. Trimming cost V 6 bases and J 9 bases; bases outside gene matches: 2. The CDR3 loop spans 12 amino acids. As DNA, the CDR3 is TGTGCCAGCAGCCGGACAGGGGGCATTCAGTACTTC. Amino acid sequence: CASSRTGGIQYF.

V is TRBV12-3 or TRBV12-4 and J is TRBJ1-1, with a possible D match to TRBD1 (5 bases). This CDR3 has 13 amino acids. Trimming shortened V by 3 bases and J by 6 bases, and 11 bases separated the two germline ends. The CDR3 nucleotides read TGTGCCAGCAGTTTGGCGGGGGTATCTGAAGCTTTCTTT. Amino acids: CASSLAGVSEAFF.

The gene calls are TRBV6-5 and TRBJ2-7, with D possibly matching TRBD2 (5 bases). Trimming took 0 bases from V and 3 from J, leaving 9 bases between them. In germline, CDR1 is MNHEY, CDR2 SVGAGI. The length of the CDR3 is 14 residues. CDR3 region: CASSYSRADYEQYF. CDR3 coding DNA: TGTGCCAGCAGTTACTCGAGGGCAGACTACGAGCAGTACTTC.

This clone was recorded only once. The rearrangement uses TRBV29-1 and TRBJ2-5; the match to TRBD1 covers 7 bases. With 8 bases clipped from V and 2 bases from J, the junction kept 8 bases outside the gene matches. This CDR3 spans 13 amino acids. The germline V gene encodes CDR1 SQVTM and CDR2 ANQGSEA. In nucleotides, the CDR3 is TGCAGCATGGGACAGCCCGAACAAGAGACCCAGTACTTC. Translation: CSMGQPEQETQYF.

CDR3 loop: CASSYWTGRWMSSYNEQFF. DNA of the CDR3: TGTGCCAGCAGCTACTGGACAGGACGATGGATGAGCTCCTACAATGAGCAGTTCTTC. The rearrangement joins TRBV3-1 (or the pseudogene TRBV3-2) to TRBJ2-1; TRBD1 matches 7 bases. Germline V CDR1 and CDR2: LGHDT, YNNKEL (reference sequence). Trimming took 5 bases from V and 0 from J; bases not matched to a gene: 16. The CDR3 totals 19 residues.

Comments on this clone: A read error may account for a junction end that differs from germline. The chain uses TRBV5-1 and TRBJ1-5; TRBD1 aligns across 7 bases. From germline, CDR1 is SGHRS and CDR2 YFSETQ. CDR3 length: 9 amino acids. CDR3 residues: CASVLTGDF. The CDR3 DNA sequence: TGCGCCAGCGTCCTCACAGGGGATTTT. The complete variable domain, with remaining parts taken from reference TRBV5-1 and TRBJ1-5, reads KAGVTQTPRYLIKTRGQQVTLSCSPISGHRSVSWYQQTPGQGLQFLFEYFSETQRNKGNFPGRFSGRQFSNSRSEMNVSTLELGDSALYLCASVLTGDFGDGTRLSIL.

V usage is TRBV7-9 and J usage is TRBJ1-3; D gene unclear. Germline loops: CDR1 SEHNR, CDR2 FQNEAQ (reference sequence). Trimming pared 7 bases from V and 0 bases from J, leaving 10 bases between. The CDR3 loop spans 14 amino acids. CDR3 protein: CASTTGSSGNTIYF. The CDR3 DNA reads as TGTGCCAGCACCACCGGGAGCTCTGGAAACACCATATATTTT. The whole variable domain, remainder taken from reference TRBV7-9 and TRBJ1-3, is DTGVSQNPRHKITKRGQNVTFRCDPISEHNRLYWYRQTLGQGPEFLTYFQNEAQLEKSRLLSDRFSAERPKGSFSTLEIQRTEQGDSAMYLCASTTGSSGNTIYFGEGSWLTVV.

This chain links TRBV27 with TRBJ2-7; 9 bases agree with TRBD1. The CDR3 runs 15 residues. The ends lost 6 bases at V and 2 bases at J; junction bases unmatched: 8. Germline V gene sequence: CDR1 MNHEY, CDR2 SMNVEV (reference sequence). Here the CDR3 DNA reads TGTGCCAGCAGCCCGATACAGGGGGCCGCCTACGAGCAGTACTTC. It encodes CASSPIQGAAYEQYF.

The chain uses TRBV2 and TRBJ2-7; TRBD1 is a possible D gene (6 bases). The germline V gene has CDR1 SNHLY and CDR2 FYNNEI. The CDR3 length is 15 residues. V dropped 3 bases and J dropped 5 bases, with 17 bases sitting between them. The CDR3 loop is CASSERSLQGNEQYV. CDR3 coding DNA: TGTGCCAGCAGTGAGCGGAGCCTACAGGGCAACGAGCAGTACGTC.

V usage is TRBV29-1 and J usage is TRBJ2-6; D not certain. V lost 6 bases and J lost 0, with 9 bases in between. The germline V gene encodes CDR1 SQVTM and CDR2 ANQGSEA. This CDR3 has 14 amino acids. CDR3 protein: CSVLPVSGANVLTF. In nucleotides, the CDR3 is TGCAGCGTACTGCCCGTCTCTGGGGCCAACGTCCTGACTTTC.

J is TRBJ2-3 and V is TRBV2, with 10 bases fitting TRBD1. Germline CDR1 reads SNHLY; CDR2 reads FYNNEI. The trim removed 2 bases at V and 4 bases at J, leaving 6 bases unmatched. The CDR3 extends over 16 amino acids. CDR3 sequence: CASSEYGTGASDTQYF. As DNA, the CDR3 is TGTGCCAGCAGTGAATATGGGACAGGGGCATCAGATACGCAGTATTTT.

The V call is TRBV3-1 (or the pseudogene TRBV3-2), the J call TRBJ2-1, with D hard to call. Germline CDR1 reads LGHDT; CDR2 reads YNNKEL (reference sequence). The CDR3 has 15 residues. V was cut by 6 bases and J by 0 bases, with 12 bases left in between. CDR3 DNA sequence: TGTGCCAGCAGTCAAACGCTGAGCTCCTACAATGAGCAGTTCTTC. Encoded protein: CASSQTLSSYNEQFF.

The J gene is TRBJ2-2, the V gene TRBV10-1, with 8 nucleotides matching TRBD1. The CDR3 runs 13 residues. CDR1 and CDR2 (germline): WNHNN, SYGVQD (reference sequence). V shed 6 bases, J shed 6 bases, and the junction held 3 bases outside the gene matches. Here the CDR3 reads CASSHRGSGELFF. The DNA of the CDR3 is TGCGCCAGCAGCCACAGGGGGTCCGGGGAGCTGTTTTTT.

This clone occurred once. V usage is TRBV28 and J usage is TRBJ1-5; possible D gene TRBD1, 5 bases. Trimming removed 6 bases at V and 3 bases at J, with 12 bases between. The CDR3 totals 14 residues. Germline loops: CDR1 MDHEN, CDR2 SYDVKM. CDR3 sequence: CASSLTGDNQPQHF. The CDR3 DNA is TGTGCCAGCAGCTTGACGGGGGACAATCAGCCCCAGCATTTT.

In DNA, the CDR3 is TGTGCCAGCAGTGATGGGACAGGGGCCTATAGCAATCAGCCCCAGCATTTT. As protein: CASSDGTGAYSNQPQHF. The chain carries TRBV2 and TRBJ1-5, with 10 bases aligning to TRBD1. V lost 3 bases and J lost 0; bases outside the gene matches: 5. This CDR3 comprises 17 residues. Germline V CDR1 and CDR2: SNHLY, FYNNEI.